This is a list of T cell receptor beta chains from one sample in a study of immune evolution from preneoplasia to lung adenocarcinoma. The repertoire was sequenced with immunoSEQ multiplex PCR; TCRdb's copy has only in-frame clones and lacks some. This sample has around 10,000 clones, with over 60% found just once. Sequencing used FFPE minimally invasive lung adenocarcinoma tissue. The receptors were gathered from a person aged 65-85 years with lung adenocarcinoma. Some clones in this sample may be carry-over from other donors' samples. Both conserved end residues are part of each CDR3. D genes are given only for firm matches. Size is stated for part of the rows, as once, few or many counts, or as a class when the clone is expanded.

j_call,d_call,clone_size,v_call,cdr3_nt,cdr3_aa
TRBJ2-3,TRBD2,few,TRBV7-6,TGTGCCAGCAGCTCCCCGGGACTAGCGGGAGATACGCAGTATTTT,CASSSPGLAGDTQYF
TRBJ1-1,.,.,TRBV28,TGTGCCAGCAGTTTTCTGGGGGTCACTGAAGCTTTCTTT,CASSFLGVTEAFF
TRBJ2-7,.,.,TRBV9,TGTGCCAGCAGCGTAGGGGTAAGCTACTACGAGCAGTACTTC,CASSVGVSYYEQYF
TRBJ2-2,.,few,TRBV9,TGTGCCAGCAGCGTCCCCGGGGAGCTGTTTTTT,CASSVPGELFF
TRBJ1-1,.,.,TRBV18,TGTGCCAGCTCTTCTCAAGAGGCTATGAACACTGAAGCTTTCTTT,CASSSQEAMNTEAFF
TRBJ2-5,.,.,TRBV20-1,TGCAGTGCTAGCGCAGAGACCCAGTACTTC,CSASAETQYF
TRBJ1-2,TRBD1,.,TRBV2,TGTGCCAGCAGCGGGACAGTCTATGGCTACACCTTC,CASSGTVYGYTF
TRBJ1-1,.,.,TRBV7-8,TGTGCCAGCAGCTTAGTTCAGACGAACACTGAAGCTTTCTTT,CASSLVQTNTEAFF
TRBJ2-5,TRBD1,.,TRBV19,TGTGCCAGTAGTATAGCCCCCCGACAGGGAGAGACCCAGTACTTC,CASSIAPRQGETQYF
TRBJ1-2,TRBD1,.,TRBV20-1,TGCAGTGCCCCGACAGGGGATGGCTACACCTTC,CSAPTGDGYTF
TRBJ2-7,.,.,TRBV11-2,TGTGCCAGCAGCTCGCTAGGGCCGAGCTCCTACGAGCAGTACTTC,CASSSLGPSSYEQYF
TRBJ2-3,.,.,TRBV27,TGTGCCAGCAGTTTAGGCAGGCTTACAGATACGCAGTATTTT,CASSLGRLTDTQYF
TRBJ1-5,TRBD1,.,TRBV28,TGTGCCAGCAGTGCCCAGACAGGGGAGAGCAATCAGCCCCAGCATTTT,CASSAQTGESNQPQHF
TRBJ2-3,.,.,TRBV7-9,TGTGCCAGCAGCTTAGCTTCAGATACGCAGTATTTT,CASSLASDTQYF
TRBJ1-1,TRBD1,.,TRBV19,TGTGCCAGTAGTCAGGACAGGGAAGCTTTCTTT,CASSQDREAFF
TRBJ1-2,TRBD1,.,TRBV27,TGTGCCAGCAGTTCCGAGACAGGGGGCAGCTATGGCTACACCTTC,CASSSETGGSYGYTF
TRBJ1-5,.,.,TRBV7-2,TGTGCCAGCAGCTTAGGTACAGTTCGGTATCAGCCCCAGCATTTT,CASSLGTVRYQPQHF
TRBJ1-5,.,.,TRBV4-1,TGCGCCAGCAGCCCCATAGAAACGAGCAATCAGCCCCAGCATTTT,CASSPIETSNQPQHF
TRBJ1-3,.,few,TRBV29-1,TGCAGCGCCGGCGTCGGTGGCTCTGGAAACACCATATATTTT,CSAGVGGSGNTIYF
TRBJ2-7,TRBD2,once,TRBV6-1,TGTGCCAGCAGTGAATCAAGGACTAGCGGGACCGAGCAGTACTTC,CASSESRTSGTEQYF
TRBJ2-7,.,.,TRBV21-1,TGTGCCAGCACCAAAAGGGGCCCGTACGAGCAGTACTTC,CASTKRGPYEQYF
TRBJ1-6,.,.,TRBV7-8,TGTGCCAGCAGCTTTGGGGGGTATAATTCACCCCTCCACTTT,CASSFGGYNSPLHF
TRBJ1-1,.,.,TRBV30,TGTGCCTGGAGTGTTCAGGAGAACACTGAAGCTTTCTTT,CAWSVQENTEAFF
TRBJ1-4,.,once,TRBV5-1,TGCGCCAGCAGCCCCGTCAAGGCTAATGAAAAACTGTTTTTT,CASSPVKANEKLFF
TRBJ1-6,.,.,TRBV28,TGTGCCAGCAACCAACGGGGGGATAATTCACCCCTCCACTTT,CASNQRGDNSPLHF
TRBJ2-2,.,.,TRBV6-1,TGTGCCAGCAGTCCTAGAATGGTAGTCGGGGAGCTGTTTTTT,CASSPRMVVGELFF
TRBJ2-7,.,.,TRBV18,TGTGCCAGCTCACCACAGGCCTACGAGCAGTACTTC,CASSPQAYEQYF
TRBJ1-1,TRBD1,.,TRBV18,TGTGCCAGCTCACCTCCTGACAGGGTAAACACTGAAGCTTTCTTT,CASSPPDRVNTEAFF
TRBJ1-4,TRBD1,.,TRBV27,TGTGCCAGCAGTTTAACAGGGGGATTGTATGAAAAACTGTTTTTT,CASSLTGGLYEKLFF
TRBJ2-7,.,.,TRBV9,TGTGCCAGCAGTAGAGAAGGGGTGGGGTCTGACGAGCAGTACTTC,CASSREGVGSDEQYF
TRBJ1-4,.,.,TRBV5-4,TGTGCCAGCAGCCCGGGGGGGACGGGGGAAAAACTGTTTTTT,CASSPGGTGEKLFF
TRBJ1-2,.,.,TRBV7-9,TGTGCCAGCAGCGCCGACCGGGACACCCACTACACCTTC,CASSADRDTHYTF
TRBJ1-1,.,.,TRBV18,TGTGCCAGCTCACCCCCGGTCACTGAAGCTTTCTTT,CASSPPVTEAFF
TRBJ2-4,.,.,TRBV7-9,TGTGCCAGCAGCCCAGGGGTCCAGGGGGGAGACATTCAGTACTTC,CASSPGVQGGDIQYF
TRBJ1-1,.,.,TRBV7-8,TGTGCCAGCAGCCGGGACCTTAACACTGAAGCTTTCTTT,CASSRDLNTEAFF
TRBJ1-1,TRBD1,.,TRBV5-6,TGTGCCAGCAGCTTCCCGTGGGCCCGCAGGGGGGACACTGAAGCTTTCTTT,CASSFPWARRGDTEAFF
TRBJ1-3,TRBD1,.,TRBV7-9,TGTGCCAGCAGCCCGGTTCAGGGGGTGGCTGGAAACACCATATATTTT,CASSPVQGVAGNTIYF
TRBJ2-1,TRBD2,.,TRBV9,TGTGCCAGCTCTCGGACTAGCGGGACCCATGAGCAGTTCTTC,CASSRTSGTHEQFF
TRBJ1-1,.,.,TRBV6-1,TGTGCCAGCAGTGAACCTCGGACGGGGAACACTGAAGCTTTCTTT,CASSEPRTGNTEAFF
TRBJ1-1,.,few,TRBV15,TGTGCCAACGTGCAGAGGAGTCCCGACACTGAAGCTTTCTTT,CANVQRSPDTEAFF
TRBJ1-6,.,.,TRBV30,TGTGCCTGGAGTGTACAGGACAAAAACTCACCCCTCCACTTT,CAWSVQDKNSPLHF
TRBJ2-5,.,.,TRBV6-5,TGTGCCAGCAGAACTGGCCCGGGGAACCAAGAGACCCAGTACTTC,CASRTGPGNQETQYF
TRBJ2-2,TRBD2,.,TRBV15,TGTGCCACCAGCAGAGGCGGGGGGCTCACCGGGGAGCTGTTTTTT,CATSRGGGLTGELFF
TRBJ1-2,.,.,TRBV2,TGTGCCAGCAGTGGGGACGAGGTTGGCTACACCTTC,CASSGDEVGYTF
TRBJ1-6,TRBD1,.,TRBV6-6,TGTGCCAGCAGTTCAAAGGACAGGGGGTCACCCCTCCACTTT,CASSSKDRGSPLHF
TRBJ1-1,TRBD1,few,TRBV7-9,TGTGCCAGCAGCTCGGGACAGGGGGCGAGATTGGACACTGAAGCTTTCTTT,CASSSGQGARLDTEAFF
TRBJ2-7,.,.,TRBV2,TGTGCCAGCAATTCGGGCCAGGACCCCTACGAGCAGTACTTC,CASNSGQDPYEQYF
TRBJ1-5,TRBD1,.,TRBV19,TGTGCCAGTACACGGACAGGAGACACTTATAGCAATCAGCCCCAGCATTTT,CASTRTGDTYSNQPQHF
TRBJ1-2,.,once,TRBV15,TGTGCCACCAGCAGAGATAAAGGAGAGAGGGGCTATGGCTACACCTTC,CATSRDKGERGYGYTF
TRBJ2-3,.,.,TRBV29-1,TGCAGCGTTGAAGATGGAAGGTGGACGCAGTATTTT,CSVEDGRWTQYF
TRBJ1-2,TRBD1,.,TRBV30,TGTGCCTGGATCAGGACAGGGGGCCTGAGCACCTTC,CAWIRTGGLSTF
TRBJ2-7,.,.,TRBV9,TGTGCCAGCCCTGACGTAGAAATTGACTACGAGCAGTACTTC,CASPDVEIDYEQYF
TRBJ1-3,.,.,TRBV28,TGTGCCAGCAGTTTTTCAGGGAACGGAAACACCATATATTTT,CASSFSGNGNTIYF